The 14 T cell receptor beta chains given below trace back to one sample, sequenced in a study of beta chain features in type 1 diabetes. Every isolated RNA sample was fully reverse transcribed, so sequencing captured expressed TCRB transcripts. TCRdb's copy holds only in-frame clones and misses some; the assay was immunoSEQ multiplex PCR. The table lists a few hundred thousand clones, about 13% of them singletons. For these TCRs, the target antigens are not known. Study conclusions and caveats: Significant though moderate, a shortening of TCRB CDR3s appeared in all four CD4+ subsets of Type 1 diabetes patients.

The sequenced sample consisted of naive CD4+ T cells from blood. The receptors here all came from a man between 25 and 39 years old with type 1 diabetes.

This clone showed up many times. J is TRBJ2-3 and V is TRBV29-1; D may be TRBD1 (6 bases). This CDR3 has 13 amino acids. V lost 1 base and J lost 5, with 10 bases in between. CDR1 and CDR2 from the germline V gene are SQVTM and ANQGSEA. The CDR3 here is CSVEGTAQDTQYF. The DNA of the CDR3 is TGCAGCGTTGAAGGGACAGCTCAAGATACGCAGTATTTT.

The chain has TRBV5-1 and TRBJ2-5; 11 bases map to TRBD2. After removal of 3 bases from V and 2 bases from J, the junction contained 6 bases not matched to a gene. From germline, CDR1 is SGHRS and CDR2 YFSETQ. The CDR3 loop spans 16 amino acids. In DNA, the CDR3 is TGCGCCAGCAGCTCACTAGCGGGAGAATCGCAAGAGACCCAGTACTTC. It codes for CASSSLAGESQETQYF.

This clone came up a few times. This chain uses TRBV9 with TRBJ2-1; the D gene is possibly TRBD2 (5 bases). V was pared by 0 bases and J by 9 bases, with 16 bases between. Looked up from germline, CDR1 is SGDLS and CDR2 is YYNGEE. The CDR3 sequence is 15 residues long. CDR3 region: CASSVGWERVTEQFF. CDR3 in DNA: TGTGCCAGCAGCGTAGGGTGGGAGAGGGTAACTGAGCAGTTCTTC.

V and J are TRBV7-3 and TRBJ2-3; 9 nucleotides align to TRBD1. The V segment lost 2 bases and the J segment 6 bases; nucleotides outside the gene matches: 6. The germline V gene encodes CDR1 SGHTA and CDR2 FQGTGA. The CDR3 covers 15 residues. DNA of the CDR3: TGTGCCAGCAGCTTAGGACAGGGGTTTTTGGATACGCAGTATTTT. Translated, it gives CASSLGQGFLDTQYF.

This clone was found a few times. The DNA for the CDR3 is TGTGCCAGCAGTGATCCAGCGGGGAGCACAGATACGCAGTATTTT. Translated, it gives CASSDPAGSTDTQYF. The V gene is TRBV6-4, the J gene TRBJ2-3, with 7 bases that match TRBD2. V shed 3 bases, J shed 0 bases, and the junction held 3 bases outside the gene matches. The germline gives CDR1 MRHNA, CDR2 SNTAGT. The CDR3 is 15 amino acids.

This clone turned up a few times. V is TRBV7-6 and J is TRBJ1-3; perhaps TRBD1 as D (6 bases). V was pared by 2 bases and J by 2 bases, with 10 bases between. This CDR3 comprises 15 residues. Germline CDR1 is SGHVS and CDR2 is FNYEAQ. The CDR3 nucleotides read TGTGCCAGCAGCTTATTCCACAGGGCTGGAAACACCATATATTTT. It translates to CASSLFHRAGNTIYF.

This chain links TRBV5-1 with TRBJ2-1; maybe TRBD2 (6 bases). Deletions cut 0 bases from V and 8 bases from J, with 15 bases between. The CDR3 has 15 amino acids. CDR1 and CDR2 (germline): SGHRS, YFSETQ. The CDR3, as DNA: TGCGCCAGCAGCTTGGTCGTTTCTGGCGGGGATGAGCAGTTCTTC. Translating it yields CASSLVVSGGDEQFF. Supplemented by reference TRBV5-1 and TRBJ2-1, the full variable domain reads KAGVTQTPRYLIKTRGQQVTLSCSPISGHRSVSWYQQTPGQGLQFLFEYFSETQRNKGNFPGRFSGRQFSNSRSEMNVSTLELGDSALYLCASSLVVSGGDEQFFGPGTRLTVL.

This clone was observed a few times. The chain links TRBV18 to TRBJ2-7; the match to TRBD1 covers 9 bases. Germline CDR1 KGHSH, CDR2 LQKENI. V dropped 3 bases and J dropped 3; count of bases not matched to a gene: 6. This CDR3 spans 15 amino acids. The CDR3 here is CASSPGTGSFYEQYF. The CDR3 DNA reads TGTGCCAGCTCACCGGGGACAGGGTCGTTCTACGAGCAGTACTTC.

The V gene is TRBV6-6, the J gene TRBJ1-1; perhaps TRBD1 as D (5 bases). CDR3 size: 14 residues. CDR1 and CDR2 (germline): MNHNY, SVGAGI (reference sequence). V was clipped by 4 bases and J by 1 base, with 10 bases between them. As DNA, the CDR3 is TGTGCCAGCAGTTTAGACAGACGGAACACTGAAGCTTTCTTT. The encoded protein is CASSLDRRNTEAFF.

This clone has just a few counts. The chain couples TRBV7-8 to TRBJ2-7, with 7 bases aligning to TRBD2. V shed 4 bases, J shed 0 bases, and the junction held 6 bases outside the gene matches. Looked up from germline, CDR1 is SGHVS and CDR2 is FQNEAQ. This CDR3 has 15 amino acids. CDR3 in amino acids: CASSSRRGSSYEQYF. The CDR3, as DNA: TGTGCCAGCAGCTCCCGACGCGGGAGCTCCTACGAGCAGTACTTC.

The rearrangement uses TRBV5-1 and TRBJ2-3; no clear D gene. Germline V lookup: CDR1 SGHRS, CDR2 YFSETQ. CDR3 length: 13 residues. Trimming cost V 0 bases and J 3 bases, with 5 bases left between them. CDR3 nucleotide sequence: TGCGCCAGCAGCTTGGGCAGTACAGATACGCAGTATTTT. The encoded protein is CASSLGSTDTQYF.

V gene TRBV9 combines with J gene TRBJ1-3; D uncertain. This CDR3 has 14 amino acids. V lost 2 bases and J lost 2, with 8 bases in between. Germline V gene data show CDR1 as SGDLS and CDR2 as YYNGEE. Here the CDR3 reads CASSVREPGNTIYF. The CDR3 DNA reads as TGTGCCAGCAGCGTTCGGGAGCCTGGAAACACCATATATTTT. The full variable domain, with the rest looked up from reference TRBV9 and TRBJ1-3, is DSGVTQTPKHLITATGQRVTLRCSPRSGDLSVYWYQQSLDQGLQFLIQYYNGEERAKGNILERFSAQQFPDLHSELNLSSLELGDSALYFCASSVREPGNTIYFGEGSWLTVV.

The chain employs TRBV14 and TRBJ2-7; 7 nucleotides line up with TRBD2. V shed 0 bases, J shed 1 base, and the junction held 6 bases outside the gene matches. Germline V gene lookup returns CDR1 SGHDN and CDR2 FVKESK. The CDR3 runs to 16 residues. CDR3 in DNA: TGTGCCAGCAGCCAAGATAAGGCTAGCGGATCCTACGAGCAGTACTTC. It encodes CASSQDKASGSYEQYF.

The rearrangement uses TRBV9 and TRBJ2-3; 10 bases line up with TRBD1. CDR3 length: 15 amino acids. Germline V gene sequence: CDR1 SGDLS, CDR2 YYNGEE. The junction had 6 bases not matched to a gene; V was cut back by 4 bases and J by 4 bases. Written as DNA, the CDR3 is TGTGCCAGCAGCTTTGGACAGGGGGAAGCAGATACGCAGTATTTT. Translated: CASSFGQGEADTQYF.